What follows is one TCR beta chain and its context. RNA was extracted with the RNeasy kit, and a quantity of about 0.45 to 1 ug was reverse transcribed using random hexamers. Amplification of TCR beta CDR3 spanned 54 Vbeta and 13 Jbeta via immunoSEQ multiplex PCR. TCRdb recomputed calls from the immunoSEQ multiplex PCR reads with MiXCR, one row per CDR3 protein. The table has 100,000 to 150,000 distinct CDR3 sequences, around 96% seen once. These data belong to a study of CD8 T cells in Susac syndrome. Controls were healthy donors (matched for age and sex). Isolation of CD8+ and CD4+ T cells was performed negatively, whereas enrichment of TEMRA cells was done by FACS. The V end was cut by 5 bases, the J end by 4 bases, with 11 bases between. Germline V CDR1 and CDR2: SQVTM, ANQGSEA. CDR3 length: 12 residues.

The TCR sequence derives from a human donor in good health. Sequences were obtained from CD4+ T cells from PBMCs. This chain connects TRBV29-1 to TRBJ1-1, with D possibly being TRBD1 (6 bases). The CDR3 nucleotides read TGCAGCGTTAGGGGGGTGGCCACTGAAGCTTTCTTT. This codes for CSVRGVATEAFF.